Listed below are T cell receptor beta chains from one sample, sequenced in a study of identical twins. TCRdb re-derived calls from the 5' RACE reads in MiXCR, one entry per CDR3 protein. This sample carries over 600,000 distinct CDR3 sequences, 21% of them seen once, and the ten largest clones take roughly 4%. The sample was also reused in another study, on T cells expressing NK-cell markers.

The sample was PBMCs. All receptors derive from a woman aged 18-30 years in good health. Both conserved end residues are part of each CDR3. D genes are given only for firm matches. The size field is filled for only some rows; it gives once, few, many or a size class.

TRBV29-1	many	TRBJ2-1	TRBD2	TGCAGCGTTGGGGCTGGGCGGGAGATTCCCTACAATGAGCAGTTCTTC	CSVGAGREIPYNEQFF
TRBV9	.	TRBJ2-2	TRBD2	TGTGCCAGCAGCGTAGGGGTAGCGGGCAACACCGGGGAGCTGTTTTTT	CASSVGVAGNTGELFF
TRBV12-3/TRBV12-4	few	TRBJ2-5	TRBD2	TGTGCCAGCACTAGCGGGGAGATCCAAGAGACCCAGTACTTC	CASTSGEIQETQYF
TRBV10-3	many	TRBJ1-2	.	TGTGCCATCAGTGCGAGCTCCACTTATGGCTACACCTTC	CAISASSTYGYTF
TRBV6-2/TRBV6-3	few	TRBJ2-3	.	TGTGCCAGCAGTTACTCGGACTGGGACCACACAGATACGCAGTATTTT	CASSYSDWDHTDTQYF
TRBV29-1	few	TRBJ2-7	.	TGCAGCGTTGGGGTCGGAACCTACGAGCAGTACTTC	CSVGVGTYEQYF
TRBV6-5	.	TRBJ2-7	.	TGTGCCAGCAGTTACTCCCACGGGACGGAAATCGAGCAGTACTTC	CASSYSHGTEIEQYF
TRBV12-3/TRBV12-4	.	TRBJ2-1	TRBD2	TGTGCCAGCACCTGGACTAGGGATGAGCAGTTCTTC	CASTWTRDEQFF
TRBV20-1	few	TRBJ2-1	.	TGCAGTGCTATTGAGACCTACAATGAGCAGTTCTTC	CSAIETYNEQFF
TRBV29-1	few	TRBJ1-1	.	TGCAGCGCCCACCAGGGTTTGAGGGCTTTCTTT	CSAHQGLRAFF
TRBV9	.	TRBJ2-3	TRBD1	TGTGCCAGCAGCACAGGGGGGCCTACAGATACGCAGTATTTT	CASSTGGPTDTQYF
TRBV5-1	.	TRBJ2-6	TRBD1	TGCGCCAGCAGCTTGGGGGACAGGGCCAACGTCCCGACTTTC	CASSLGDRANVPTF
TRBV7-6	once	TRBJ2-7	TRBD1	TGTGCCAGCAGCTTAGGGACAGGGTCATCCAGCGAGCAGTACTTC	CASSLGTGSSSEQYF
TRBV3-1	.	TRBJ2-7	.	TGTGCCAGCAGCCAATCCGGGAGCACTTACGAGCAGTACTTC	CASSQSGSTYEQYF
TRBV6-5	many	TRBJ2-5	.	TGTGCCAGCAGTTACTATCGGGAGTTCAGGGAGACCCAGTACTTC	CASSYYREFRETQYF
TRBV13	.	TRBJ2-1	.	TGTGCCAGCAGCTTATCCGGTCTGCCGCTCTACAATGAGCAGTTCTTC	CASSLSGLPLYNEQFF
TRBV6-1	.	TRBJ1-6	.	TGTGCCAGCACCCAACGCCAAATCTCGGGAAATTCACCCCTCCACTTT	CASTQRQISGNSPLHF
TRBV10-3	few	TRBJ2-7	.	TGTGCCACCCTCCTTGGGGACGAGCAGTACTTC	CATLLGDEQYF
TRBV5-1	.	TRBJ2-2	.	TGCGCCAGCAGAAGTACTAACACCGGGGAGCTGTTTTTT	CASRSTNTGELFF
TRBV10-3	many	TRBJ2-5	TRBD2	TGTGCCATCAGCCCCGGGACTAGAGCCGGACAAGAGACCCAGTACTTC	CAISPGTRAGQETQYF
TRBV7-8	.	TRBJ1-4	.	TGTGCCAGCAGCTTAGTAGAGGGTCGGATATTGGAAAAACTGTTTTTT	CASSLVEGRILEKLFF
TRBV30	.	TRBJ2-7	TRBD2	TGTGCCTGGAGCGGACTAGCGGGGAAGGCACCTTACGAGCAGTACTTC	CAWSGLAGKAPYEQYF
TRBV5-1	few	TRBJ1-1	.	TGCGCCAGCAGCTCCCTCCAGAACACTGAAGCTTTCTTT	CASSSLQNTEAFF
TRBV19	.	TRBJ2-2	TRBD1	TGTGCCACTTGGACAGGGCCCGGGGAGCTGTTTTTT	CATWTGPGELFF
TRBV6-2/TRBV6-3	.	TRBJ2-2	.	TGTGCCAGCAGTTACTCGAGTGGGACCTACACCGGGGAGCTGTTTTTT	CASSYSSGTYTGELFF
TRBV20-1	few	TRBJ1-2	TRBD1	TGCAGTGCTAGAGACGGGACAGATTATGGCTACACCTTC	CSARDGTDYGYTF
TRBV12-3/TRBV12-4	few	TRBJ2-1	.	TGTGCCAGCAGCCCAACGGGACTCCTGCAGTTCTTC	CASSPTGLLQFF
TRBV6-5	.	TRBJ1-6	.	TGTGCCAGCAGTTTTTACAGGGTGACTTCACCCCTCCACTTT	CASSFYRVTSPLHF